The 24 T cell receptor beta chains given below trace back to one sample, sequenced in a study of T-cell memory formation after mild COVID-19 (dated by TCRdb to the early 2020s). Libraries were prepared through 5' RACE. The sequencing machine was an Illumina NovaSeq 6000. Through fastp at Q25 and MiXCR, TCRdb rebuilt clones from the public reads, retaining in-frame beta chains. A single entry per CDR3 protein holds the most common genes and DNA from its merged rows. The sample table shows about 57,000 distinct CDR3 sequences, and over 9% are seen once. The top ten hold around a quarter of the sample. The sequenced material came from PBMCs or a T cell subset sorted from them (not recorded which). These receptors were obtained from a man between 18 and 29 years old who had mild COVID-19 (a few samples of this study predate the infection). The sample titles of this study are shuffled in the database, so cell type and time point are left out; the donor was told from shared clones.

The rearrangement uses TRBV7-9 and TRBJ1-1; weak D call: TRBD1 (6 bases). With 6 bases removed from V and 7 bases from J, the gap between germline ends came to 9 bases. The length of the CDR3 is 11 residues. Germline V CDR1 and CDR2: SEHNR, FQNEAQ (reference sequence). The CDR3 sequence: CASRGHLEAFF. The CDR3 DNA sequence: TGTGCCAGCAGGGGACACCTTGAAGCTTTCTTT.

V is TRBV10-3 and J is TRBJ2-1, with TRBD2 identical over 10 bases. The J segment lost 3 bases and the V segment lost 5 bases, leaving 13 bases of the junction unmatched. Germline loops: CDR1 ENHRY, CDR2 SYGVKD. CDR3 length: 18 amino acids. The CDR3 nucleotides read TGTGCCATCAGTCAGGGATTAGCGGGAGGAAAAAACTACAATGAGCAGTTCTTC. Translated, it gives CAISQGLAGGKNYNEQFF.

This clonotype has only a few counts. V is TRBV7-2 and J is TRBJ2-6; a weak D match, TRBD1 (6 bases). V dropped 1 base and J dropped 0 bases, with 19 bases sitting between them. Germline V gene lookup returns CDR1 SGHTA and CDR2 FQGNSA. The length of the CDR3 is 20 residues. CDR3 in DNA: TGTGCCAGCAGCTTAGGGCAGGGGAGACCCTCTTTCTCTGGGGCCAACGTCCTGACTTTC. The encoded protein is CASSLGQGRPSFSGANVLTF.

This clonotype was picked up a small number of times. This chain uses TRBV7-2 with TRBJ2-3; 7 bases match TRBD2. Germline CDR1 SGHTA, CDR2 FQGNSA. V lost 0 bases, J lost 6 bases, and 3 bases stayed unmatched. The CDR3 is made up of 14 amino acids. The CDR3 DNA sequence: TGTGCCAGCAGCTTAGCCAGCGGGGTGGATACGCAGTATTTT. It specifies CASSLASGVDTQYF. The whole variable domain, remainder taken from reference TRBV7-2 and TRBJ2-3, is GAGVSQSPSNKVTEKGKDVELRCDPISGHTALYWYRQSLGQGLEFLIYFQGNSAPDKSGLPSDRFSAERTGGSVSTLTIQRTQQEDSAVYLCASSLASGVDTQYFGPGTRLTVL.

Only a few counts were recorded for this clonotype. This rearrangement joins TRBV7-2 to TRBJ1-1; D remains ambiguous. Trimming pared 2 bases from V and 3 bases from J, leaving 10 bases between. From germline, CDR1 is SGHTA and CDR2 FQGNSA. The CDR3 has 14 residues. The CDR3 protein is CASSLTFLDTEAFF. CDR3 DNA sequence: TGTGCCAGCAGCTTAACGTTTTTGGACACTGAAGCTTTCTTT.

This clonotype was observed a handful of times. V and J are TRBV10-3 and TRBJ2-5; 12 positions agree with TRBD2. In germline, CDR1 is ENHRY, CDR2 SYGVKD. Trimming removed 6 bases from V and 5 bases from J; junction bases left unmatched: 4. This CDR3 has 14 amino acids. The DNA for the CDR3 is TGTGCCATCAGGGCCGGACTAGCGGGGGAGACCCAGTACTTC. Translating it yields CAIRAGLAGETQYF.

Ten or more counts support this clonotype. The gene calls are TRBV7-3 and TRBJ2-3, with 10 bases fitting TRBD2. Germline lookup yields CDR1 SGHTA and CDR2 FQGTGA. V shed 4 bases, J shed 5 bases, and the junction held 6 bases outside the gene matches. The CDR3 is made up of 15 amino acids. The CDR3 loop is CASSSSGGGGDTQYF. CDR3 DNA sequence: TGTGCCAGCAGCTCTAGCGGGGGCGGGGGAGATACGCAGTATTTT.

A few counts support this clonotype. This chain joins TRBV6-2 or TRBV6-3 and TRBJ2-5; D not certain. The CDR3 is 15 amino acids. Germline assignment: CDR1 MNHEY and CDR2 SVGEGT. V lost 2 bases, J lost 1 base, and 11 bases lay in between. This chain's CDR3 is CASSYPSRGQETQYF. Written as DNA, the CDR3 is TGTGCCAGCAGTTACCCCTCCCGAGGCCAAGAGACCCAGTACTTC.

V is TRBV11-2 and J is TRBJ2-3; TRBD1 might be the D (6 bases). The CDR3 loop spans 15 amino acids. Germline V gene lookup returns CDR1 SGHAT and CDR2 FQNNGV. Trimming shortened V by 5 bases and J by 2 bases, and 14 bases separated the two germline ends. In nucleotides, the CDR3 is TGTGCCAGCAGCAGATTAGGGGGTGCCACAGATACGCAGTATTTT. Translated: CASSRLGGATDTQYF.

This clonotype showed up just a few times. The CDR3 protein is CATSRDRTKETQYF. In nucleotides, the CDR3 is TGTGCCACCAGCAGAGATCGAACTAAAGAGACCCAGTACTTC. This rearrangement joins TRBV15 to TRBJ2-5; D ambiguous. CDR1 and CDR2 from the germline V gene are LNHNV and YYDKDF (reference sequence). The germline V and J ends were trimmed by 0 bases and 3 bases, with 8 bases remaining between them. This CDR3 is 14 amino acids long.

The rearrangement uses TRBV6-5 and TRBJ1-2; D might be TRBD1 (5 bases). Germline V CDR1 and CDR2: MNHEY, SVGAGI. V was shortened by 4 bases and J by 5 bases, with 23 bases between the two germline ends. This CDR3 contains 17 residues. Here the CDR3 DNA reads TGTGCCAGCAGTTCCTCGCGGGGGGGTGGTTTTTCGTATGGCTACACCTTC. This sequence encodes CASSSSRGGGFSYGYTF.

This clonotype was counted only a few times. V is TRBV20-1 and J is TRBJ1-5; weak D call: TRBD1 (5 bases). Trimming shortened V by 8 bases and J by 0 bases, and 11 bases separated the two germline ends. The V gene's germline CDR1 is DFQATT and CDR2 SNEGSKA (reference sequence). CDR3 length equals 13 residues. The CDR3 sequence: CSSGDPSNQPQHF. CDR3 DNA sequence: TGCAGTTCGGGGGACCCTAGCAATCAGCCCCAGCATTTT.

This clonotype was counted between two and nine times. The V and J genes are TRBV9 and TRBJ1-4; a weak D match, TRBD1 (6 bases). CDR1 is SGDLS, CDR2 YYNGEE, per germline. Between the trimmed V and J ends, which lost 4 bases and 0 bases, there was a span of 10 bases. The CDR3 length is 15 residues. The CDR3 loop is CASSPTGTTNEKLFF. CDR3 coding DNA: TGTGCCAGCAGCCCCACAGGGACAACTAATGAAAAACTGTTTTTT.

This clonotype has ten or more counts. V is TRBV12-3 or TRBV12-4 and J is TRBJ2-1, with 11 bases identical to TRBD2. J lost 7 bases, V lost 8 bases, and 4 bases had no gene match. CDR3 length equals 13 residues. CDR3 bases: TGTGCCAGCGGACTAGCGGGTGGGAATGAGCAGTTCTTC. As protein: CASGLAGGNEQFF.

This chain connects TRBV28 to TRBJ1-3; D is unclear. The CDR3 contains 11 residues. Germline CDR1 and CDR2: MDHEN and SYDVKM. The V and J ends lost 7 bases and 5 bases respectively, with 6 bases between them. CDR3: CASIFRNTIYF. The CDR3 nucleotides read TGTGCCAGCATTTTTCGAAACACCATATATTTT.

This clonotype was found a few times. CDR3 DNA sequence: TGTGCCAGCAGCTTAGGTCGGTTGTGGGGGTACACAGATACGCAGTATTTT. Residues: CASSLGRLWGYTDTQYF. The genes are TRBV13 and TRBJ2-3; D assignment may be TRBD1 or TRBD2 (5 bases each). The CDR3 loop spans 17 amino acids. Germline V lookup: CDR1 PRHDT, CDR2 FYEKMQ (reference sequence). V shed 0 bases and J shed 2 bases, with 15 bases lying between them.

The CDR3 DNA reads TGTGCCACCTGGGAGTCGGGCCGTTCCCCAAATCAGCCCCAGCATTTT. Translation: CATWESGRSPNQPQHF. The chain carries TRBV19 and TRBJ1-5; D not certain. The V and J ends lost 10 bases and 4 bases respectively, with 23 bases between them. The germline V gene has CDR1 LNHDA and CDR2 SQIVND (reference sequence). The CDR3 consists of 16 residues.

The V gene is TRBV24-1, the J gene TRBJ1-3; D remains unclear. The germline gives CDR1 KGHDR, CDR2 SFDVKD. The V end was cut by 0 bases, the J end by 2 bases, with 10 bases between. CDR3 length: 16 amino acids. The CDR3: CATSDLAEPPGNTIYF. The CDR3 DNA reads as TGTGCCACCAGTGATTTGGCAGAACCTCCTGGAAACACCATATATTTT.

This clonotype was counted only a few times. This chain joins TRBV14 and TRBJ2-6; D not resolved. Trimming stripped 0 bases from V and 1 base from J, with 10 bases between. The CDR3 length is 17 residues. Germline-derived CDR1 and CDR2 are SGHDN and FVKESK. In DNA, the CDR3 is TGTGCCAGCAGCCAAGATATCAGAATGTCTGGGGCCAACGTCCTGACTTTC. This encodes CASSQDIRMSGANVLTF.

This clonotype was found many times. V and J are TRBV6-2 or TRBV6-3 and TRBJ2-7; 7 bases match TRBD1. The J segment lost 6 bases and the V segment lost 4 bases, leaving 3 bases of the junction unmatched. Per the germline V gene, CDR1 is MNHEY and CDR2 is SVGEGT. The CDR3 spans 12 residues. CDR3 nucleotide sequence: TGTGCCAGCAGTTCGACAGGGATCGAGCAGTACTTC. It is translated as CASSSTGIEQYF.

This clonotype was found once. This chain joins TRBV20-1 and TRBJ2-7, with 7 bases identical to TRBD2. Trimming took 4 bases from V and 3 from J; bases not matched to a gene: 6. In germline, CDR1 is DFQATT, CDR2 SNEGSKA (reference sequence). This CDR3 is 13 amino acids long. The CDR3 coding sequence is TGCAGTGCTACCTCGGGAGGCGACTACGAGCAGTACTTC. Its translation: CSATSGGDYEQYF.

This clonotype was recorded a few times. The chain employs TRBV5-4 and TRBJ1-1; TRBD1 matches 9 bases. V lost 2 bases to trimming and J lost 5 bases; unmatched junction nucleotides: 7. This CDR3 region has 15 residues. CDR1 SGHNT and CDR2 YYREEE come from the germline V gene (reference sequence). CDR3 in amino acids: CASSLGTGRGTEAFF. CDR3 DNA: TGTGCCAGCAGCTTAGGGACAGGGAGAGGGACTGAAGCTTTCTTT.

Many counts were recorded for this clonotype. The CDR3 region has the DNA TGTGCCAGCAGCCGACAGGGGGGCGCTGAAGCTTTCTTT. Translating gives CASSRQGGAEAFF. This rearrangement joins TRBV11-1 to TRBJ1-1, with TRBD1 matching 9 bases. CDR1 is SGHAT, CDR2 FQDESV, per germline (reference sequence). This CDR3 comprises 13 residues. The V gene end was trimmed by 5 bases and the J gene end by 6 bases; junction bases not matched to a gene: 4.

This clonotype came up many times. The chain employs TRBV5-8 and TRBJ2-7; D uncertain. The CDR3 length is 13 residues. Germline loops: CDR1 SGHTS, CDR2 YDEGEE. V lost 2 bases to trimming and J lost 5 bases, with 11 bases between them. The CDR3 reads CASSLRISNEQYV. CDR3 nucleotides: TGTGCCAGCAGCTTAAGGATTTCCAACGAGCAGTACGTC.